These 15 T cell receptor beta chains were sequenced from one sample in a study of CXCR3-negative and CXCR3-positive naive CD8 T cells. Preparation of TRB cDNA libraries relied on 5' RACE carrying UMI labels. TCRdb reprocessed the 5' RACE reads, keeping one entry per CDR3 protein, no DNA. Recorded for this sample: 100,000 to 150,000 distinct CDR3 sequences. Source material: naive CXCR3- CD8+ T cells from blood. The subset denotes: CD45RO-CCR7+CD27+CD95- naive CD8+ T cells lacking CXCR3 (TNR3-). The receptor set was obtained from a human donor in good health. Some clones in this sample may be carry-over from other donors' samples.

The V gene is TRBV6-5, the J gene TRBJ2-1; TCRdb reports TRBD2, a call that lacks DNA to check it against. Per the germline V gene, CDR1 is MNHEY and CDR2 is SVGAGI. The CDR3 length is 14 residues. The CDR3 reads CASSSLRESHEQFF.

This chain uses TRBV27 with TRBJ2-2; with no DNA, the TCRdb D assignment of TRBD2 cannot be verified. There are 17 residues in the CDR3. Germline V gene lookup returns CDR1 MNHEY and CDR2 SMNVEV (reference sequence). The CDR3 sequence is CASSLLLAGGSAGELFF.

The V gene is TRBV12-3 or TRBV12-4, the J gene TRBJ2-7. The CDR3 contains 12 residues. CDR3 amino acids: CASSLLPYEQYF.

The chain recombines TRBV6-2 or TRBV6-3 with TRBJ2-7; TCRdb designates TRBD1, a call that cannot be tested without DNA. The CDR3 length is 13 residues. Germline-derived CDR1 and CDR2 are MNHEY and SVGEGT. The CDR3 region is CASSYGDTYEQYF.

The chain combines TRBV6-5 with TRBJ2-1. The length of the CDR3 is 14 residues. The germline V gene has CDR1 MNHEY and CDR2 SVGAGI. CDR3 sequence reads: CASSYTNTHNEQFF.

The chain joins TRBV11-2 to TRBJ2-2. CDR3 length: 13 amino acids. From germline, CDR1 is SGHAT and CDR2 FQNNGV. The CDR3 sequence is CASSLEVTGELFF.

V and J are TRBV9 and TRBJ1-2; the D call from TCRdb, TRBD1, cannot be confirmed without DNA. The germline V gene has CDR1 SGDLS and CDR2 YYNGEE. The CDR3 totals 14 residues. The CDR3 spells CASSVTGEPDGYTF.

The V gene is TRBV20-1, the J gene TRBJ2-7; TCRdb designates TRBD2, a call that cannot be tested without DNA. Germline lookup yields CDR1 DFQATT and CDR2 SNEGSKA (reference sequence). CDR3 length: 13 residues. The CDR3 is CSAPTLVVYEQYF.

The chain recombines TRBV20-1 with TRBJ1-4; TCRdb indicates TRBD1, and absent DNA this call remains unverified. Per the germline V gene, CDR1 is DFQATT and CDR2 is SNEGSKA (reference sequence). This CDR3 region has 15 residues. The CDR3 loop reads CSAGLEGRLNEKLFF.

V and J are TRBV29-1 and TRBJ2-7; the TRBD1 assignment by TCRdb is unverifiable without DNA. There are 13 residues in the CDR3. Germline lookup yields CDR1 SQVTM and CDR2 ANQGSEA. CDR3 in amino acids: CSVSGNDFYEQYF.

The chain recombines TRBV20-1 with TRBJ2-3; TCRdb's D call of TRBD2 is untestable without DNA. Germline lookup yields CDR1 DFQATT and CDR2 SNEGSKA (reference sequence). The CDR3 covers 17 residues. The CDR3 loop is CSAVRLAGVDDTDTQYF.

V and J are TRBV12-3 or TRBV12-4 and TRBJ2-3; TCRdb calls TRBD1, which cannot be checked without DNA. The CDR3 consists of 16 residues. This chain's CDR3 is CASSFNLGGATDTQYF.

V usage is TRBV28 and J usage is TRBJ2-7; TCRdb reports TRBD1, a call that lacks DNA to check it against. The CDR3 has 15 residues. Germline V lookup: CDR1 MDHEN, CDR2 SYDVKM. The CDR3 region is CASSLDGQGAYEQYF. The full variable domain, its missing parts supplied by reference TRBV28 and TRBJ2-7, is DVKVTQSSRYLVKRTGEKVFLECVQDMDHENMFWYRQDPGLGLRLIYFSYDVKMKEKGDIPEGYSVSREKKERFSLILESASTNQTSMYLCASSLDGQGAYEQYFGPGTRLTVT.

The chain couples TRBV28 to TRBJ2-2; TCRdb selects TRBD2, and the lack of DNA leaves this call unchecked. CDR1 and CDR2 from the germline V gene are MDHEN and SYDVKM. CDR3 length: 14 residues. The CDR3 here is CASEGPTNTGELFF. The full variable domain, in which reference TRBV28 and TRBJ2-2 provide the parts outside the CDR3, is DVKVTQSSRYLVKRTGEKVFLECVQDMDHENMFWYRQDPGLGLRLIYFSYDVKMKEKGDIPEGYSVSREKKERFSLILESASTNQTSMYLCASEGPTNTGELFFGEGSRLTVL.

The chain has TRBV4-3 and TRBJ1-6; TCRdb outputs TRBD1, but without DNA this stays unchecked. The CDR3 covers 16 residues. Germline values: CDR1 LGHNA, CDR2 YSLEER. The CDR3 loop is CASSQDEATGNSPLHF.